This TCR beta chain was captured by sequencing in a study of T-cell reconstitution after alpha-beta-depleted transplantation in children. Unique molecular identifiers featured in how the TCRbeta library was prepared. TCRdb recomputed calls from the PCR reads with MiXCR, one row per CDR3 protein. The table lists about 610,000 distinct CDR3 sequences, over 25% of them singletons. The sequence came from a boy under two years old with Wiskott-Aldrich syndrome, due to receive a stem cell transplant. The sample consisted of PBMCs, taken before TCRalphabeta/CD19-depleted stem cell transplant.

The CDR3 DNA reads TGCAGTGCTAGAGGGACAGGTTACGAGCAGTACTTC. Translating gives CSARGTGYEQYF. The rearrangement links TRBV20-1 to TRBJ2-7; 7 bases are a match to TRBD1. Germline values: CDR1 DFQATT, CDR2 SNEGSKA (reference sequence). J lost 4 bases, V lost 1 base, and 1 base had no gene match. This CDR3 has 12 amino acids.